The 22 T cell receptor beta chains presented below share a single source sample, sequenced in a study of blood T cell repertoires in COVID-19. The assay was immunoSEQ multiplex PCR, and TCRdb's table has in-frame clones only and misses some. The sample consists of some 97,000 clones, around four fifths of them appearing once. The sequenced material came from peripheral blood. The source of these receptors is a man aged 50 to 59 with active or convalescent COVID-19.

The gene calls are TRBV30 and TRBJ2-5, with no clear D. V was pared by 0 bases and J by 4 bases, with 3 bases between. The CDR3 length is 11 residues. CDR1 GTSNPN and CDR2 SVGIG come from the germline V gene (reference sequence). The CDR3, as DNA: TGTGCCTGGAGTGTACTAGAGACCCAGTACTTC. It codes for CAWSVLETQYF.

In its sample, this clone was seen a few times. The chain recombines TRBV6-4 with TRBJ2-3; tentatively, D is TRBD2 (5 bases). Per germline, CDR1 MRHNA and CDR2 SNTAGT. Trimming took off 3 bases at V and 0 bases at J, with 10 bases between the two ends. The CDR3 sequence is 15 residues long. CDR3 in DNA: TGTGCCAGCAGTGAGGCTAGCAGAAGCACAGATACGCAGTATTTT. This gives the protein CASSEASRSTDTQYF.

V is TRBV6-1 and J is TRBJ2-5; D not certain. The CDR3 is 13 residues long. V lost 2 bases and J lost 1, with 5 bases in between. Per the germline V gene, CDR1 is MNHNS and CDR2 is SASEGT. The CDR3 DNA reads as TGTGCCAGCAGTGAACTCCTCCAAGAGACCCAGTACTTC. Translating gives CASSELLQETQYF.

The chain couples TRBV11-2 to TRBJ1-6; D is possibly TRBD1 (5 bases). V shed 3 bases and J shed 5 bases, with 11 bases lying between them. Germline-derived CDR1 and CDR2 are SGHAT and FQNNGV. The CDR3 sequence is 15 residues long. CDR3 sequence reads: CASSFGGGNNSPLHF. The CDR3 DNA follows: TGTGCCAGCAGCTTCGGGGGGGGGAATAATTCACCCCTCCACTTT.

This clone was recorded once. The CDR3 DNA follows: TGCGCCAGCAGCTTGGAAGGGATAGCGGGGCAGTTCTTC. The encoded protein is CASSLEGIAGQFF. The chain has TRBV5-1 and TRBJ2-1; 7 positions match TRBD2. The CDR3 loop spans 13 amino acids. J gave up 12 bases and V 0 bases, and 6 bases lay outside the gene matches. The germline V gene encodes CDR1 SGHRS and CDR2 YFSETQ. Based on the CDR3 plus reference TRBV5-1 and TRBJ2-1, the full variable domain is KAGVTQTPRYLIKTRGQQVTLSCSPISGHRSVSWYQQTPGQGLQFLFEYFSETQRNKGNFPGRFSGRQFSNSRSEMNVSTLELGDSALYLCASSLEGIAGQFFGPGTRLTVL.

In DNA form, the CDR3 reads TGTGCCTGGAGTTTTGGGGCAGATCAGCCCCAGCATTTT. Translating it yields CAWSFGADQPQHF. V and J are TRBV30 and TRBJ1-5, with D possibly being TRBD1 (5 bases). This CDR3 is built from 13 residues. CDR1 is GTSNPN, CDR2 SVGIG, per germline (reference sequence). Trimming took off 2 bases at V and 5 bases at J, with 10 bases between the two ends.

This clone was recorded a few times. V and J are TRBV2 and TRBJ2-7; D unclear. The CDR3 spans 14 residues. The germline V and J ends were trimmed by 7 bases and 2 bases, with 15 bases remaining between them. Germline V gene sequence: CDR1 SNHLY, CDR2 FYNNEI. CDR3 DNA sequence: TGTGCCAGCAACGTAGTAGCAGCTACCTACGAGCAGTACTTC. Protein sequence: CASNVVAATYEQYF.

The chain's CDR3 is CASSGAAVQGKLFF. DNA for the CDR3: TGTGCCAGCAGTGGAGCAGCTGTACAGGGAAAACTGTTTTTT. The J gene is TRBJ1-4, the V gene TRBV2; perhaps TRBD1 as D (6 bases). This CDR3 is built from 14 residues. Trimming removed 4 bases from V and 10 bases from J, with 16 bases in between. CDR1 SNHLY and CDR2 FYNNEI come from the germline V gene.

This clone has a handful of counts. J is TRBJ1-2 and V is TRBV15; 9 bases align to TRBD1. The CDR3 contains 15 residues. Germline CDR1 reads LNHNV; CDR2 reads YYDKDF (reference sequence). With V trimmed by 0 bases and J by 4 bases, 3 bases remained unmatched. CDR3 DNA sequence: TGTGCCACCAGCAGAGATCGGGGACAGGGCTATGGCTACACCTTC. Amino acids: CATSRDRGQGYGYTF.

CDR3 bases: TGCAGTGCTATTGAGGGGGCGGTATTTAACGAGCAGTACTTC. Translation gives CSAIEGAVFNEQYF. This sequence joins TRBV20-1 and TRBJ2-7; 7 nucleotides line up with TRBD1. This CDR3 contains 14 residues. Germline V lookup: CDR1 DFQATT, CDR2 SNEGSKA (reference sequence). Germline trimming cut 4 bases from V and 5 bases from J; bases unmatched to any gene: 11.

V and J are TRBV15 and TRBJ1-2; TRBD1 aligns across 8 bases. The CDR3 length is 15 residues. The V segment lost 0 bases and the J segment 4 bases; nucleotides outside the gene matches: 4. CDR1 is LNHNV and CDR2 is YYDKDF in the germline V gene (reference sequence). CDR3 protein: CATSRDQGASYGYTF. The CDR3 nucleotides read TGTGCCACCAGCAGAGACCAGGGGGCGAGCTATGGCTACACCTTC.

For the CDR3, the DNA is TGTGCCAGCAGTGAAGGGACATTCTCCTACGAGCAGTACTTC. It yields the protein CASSEGTFSYEQYF. This rearrangement joins TRBV6-1 to TRBJ2-7; possibly TRBD1 for D (5 bases). Trimming stripped 1 base from V and 0 bases from J, with 7 bases between. This CDR3 comprises 14 residues. Germline CDR1 is MNHNS and CDR2 is SASEGT.

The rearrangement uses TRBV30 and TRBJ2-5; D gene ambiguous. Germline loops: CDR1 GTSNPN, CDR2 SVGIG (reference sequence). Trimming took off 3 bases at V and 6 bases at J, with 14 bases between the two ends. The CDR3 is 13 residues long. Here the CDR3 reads CAWSGLLRKTQYF. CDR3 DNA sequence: TGTGCCTGGAGCGGCCTGTTGCGGAAGACCCAGTACTTC. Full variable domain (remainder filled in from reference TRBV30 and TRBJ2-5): SQTIHQWPATLVQPVGSPLSLECTVEGTSNPNLYWYRQAAGRGLQLLFYSVGIGQISSEVPQNLSASRPQDRQFILSSKKLLLSDSGFYLCAWSGLLRKTQYFGPGTRLLVL.

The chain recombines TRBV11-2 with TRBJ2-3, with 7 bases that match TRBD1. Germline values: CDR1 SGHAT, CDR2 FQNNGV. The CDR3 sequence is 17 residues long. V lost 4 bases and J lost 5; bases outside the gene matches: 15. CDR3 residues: CASSSRDSHLWGDTQYF. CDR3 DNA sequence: TGTGCCAGCAGCTCCCGGGACAGCCACCTCTGGGGAGATACGCAGTATTTT.

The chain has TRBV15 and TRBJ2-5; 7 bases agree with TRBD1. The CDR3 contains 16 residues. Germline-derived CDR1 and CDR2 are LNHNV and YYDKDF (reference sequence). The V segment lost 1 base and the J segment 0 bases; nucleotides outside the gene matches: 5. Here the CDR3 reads CATSRGLGGNQETQYF. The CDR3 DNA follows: TGTGCCACCAGCAGAGGGTTAGGGGGCAACCAAGAGACCCAGTACTTC.

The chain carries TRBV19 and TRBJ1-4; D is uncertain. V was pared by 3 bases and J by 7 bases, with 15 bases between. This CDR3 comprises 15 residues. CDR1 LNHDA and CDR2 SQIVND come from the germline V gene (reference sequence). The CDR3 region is CASSIGGRTFEKLFF. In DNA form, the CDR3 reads TGTGCCAGTAGTATCGGCGGAAGAACTTTTGAAAAACTGTTTTTT. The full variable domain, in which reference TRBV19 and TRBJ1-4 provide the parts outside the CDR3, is DGGITQSPKYLFRKEGQNVTLSCEQNLNHDAMYWYRQDPGQGLRLIYYSQIVNDFQKGDIAEGYSVSREKKESFPLTVTSAQKNPTAFYLCASSIGGRTFEKLFFGSGTQLSVL.

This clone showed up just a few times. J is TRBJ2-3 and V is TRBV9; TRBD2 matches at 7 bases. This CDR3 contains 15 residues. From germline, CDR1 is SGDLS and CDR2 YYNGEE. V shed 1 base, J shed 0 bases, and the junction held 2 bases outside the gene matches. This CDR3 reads CASSVLAASTDTQYF. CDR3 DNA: TGTGCCAGCAGCGTACTAGCGGCGAGCACAGATACGCAGTATTTT.

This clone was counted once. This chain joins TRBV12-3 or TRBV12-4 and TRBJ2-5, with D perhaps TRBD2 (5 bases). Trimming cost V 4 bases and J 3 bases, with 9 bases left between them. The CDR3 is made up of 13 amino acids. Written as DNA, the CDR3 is TGTGCCAGCAGTTACTGGGGAGAAGAGACCCAGTACTTC. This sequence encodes CASSYWGEETQYF.

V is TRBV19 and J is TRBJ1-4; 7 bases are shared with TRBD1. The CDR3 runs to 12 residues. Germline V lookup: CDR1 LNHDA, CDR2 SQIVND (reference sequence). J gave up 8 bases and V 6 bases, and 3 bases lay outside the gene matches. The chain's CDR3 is CASSTGAEKLFF. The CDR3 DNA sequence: TGTGCCAGTAGCACAGGGGCAGAAAAACTGTTTTTT.

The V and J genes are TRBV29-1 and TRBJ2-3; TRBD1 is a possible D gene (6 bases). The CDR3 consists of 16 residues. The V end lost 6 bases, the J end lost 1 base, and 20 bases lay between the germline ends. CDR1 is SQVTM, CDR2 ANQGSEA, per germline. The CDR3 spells CSVAGSPWTGTDTQYF. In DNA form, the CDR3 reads TGCAGCGTCGCCGGAAGCCCTTGGACAGGCACAGATACGCAGTATTTT.

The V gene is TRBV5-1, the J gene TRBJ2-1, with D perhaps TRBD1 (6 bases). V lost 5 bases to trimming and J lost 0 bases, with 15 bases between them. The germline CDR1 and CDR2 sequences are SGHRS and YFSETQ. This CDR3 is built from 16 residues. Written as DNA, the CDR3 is TGCGCCAGCAGTGAACAGGGTGGTAGCTCCTACAATGAGCAGTTCTTC. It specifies CASSEQGGSSYNEQFF.

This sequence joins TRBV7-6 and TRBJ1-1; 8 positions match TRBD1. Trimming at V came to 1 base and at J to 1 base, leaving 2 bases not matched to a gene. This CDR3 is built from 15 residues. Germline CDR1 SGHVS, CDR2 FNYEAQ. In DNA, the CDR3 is TGTGCCAGCAGCTTAGGGGACAGGAGGAACACTGAAGCTTTCTTT. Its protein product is CASSLGDRRNTEAFF.